This T cell receptor beta chain was recovered during a study of cytomegalovirus exposure and HLA in healthy donors. Germline V gene sequence: CDR1 SGHNT, CDR2 YYREEE (reference sequence). CDR3 size: 15 residues. V lost 0 bases to trimming and J lost 0 bases; unmatched junction nucleotides: 2. This PCR relied on a set of 60 Vbeta primers and 13 Jbeta primers. This table comes from immunoSEQ multiplex PCR, and its TCRdb copy is limited to in-frame clones, with some not included. The sample lists 85,000 to 100,000 clones, 79% occurring once. The clonotype comes from a male donor in good health and CMV-seropositive. The sample taken for sequencing was PBMCs. The V gene is TRBV5-4, the J gene TRBJ1-2; 7 bases are a match to TRBD1. CDR3 coding DNA: TGTGCCAGCAGCTTGGTTGGGACAGCTAACTATGGCTACACCTTC. It yields the protein CASSLVGTANYGYTF.